Listed below are T cell receptor beta chains from one sample, sequenced in a study of blood T cell repertoires in COVID-19. Profiling relied on immunoSEQ multiplex PCR, and the TCRdb table lists in-frame clones only, not all of them. The sample records under 300,000 clones, roughly 90% being singletons. Sequencing used PBMCs or T cells enriched from blood (not recorded which). These receptors were collected from a woman in her twenties or thirties with acute COVID-19. Each CDR3 is given with its conserved first and last residue. D genes are given only for firm matches. Size is omitted from some rows. Given values are once, few, many or a class for expanded clones.

V,D,size,J,CDR3,DNA
TRBV28,TRBD1,.,TRBJ1-4,CASSSGGGDEKLFF,TGTGCCAGCAGTTCAGGGGGAGGTGATGAAAAACTGTTTTTT
TRBV28,.,.,TRBJ1-5,CASSLVAGLGQPQHF,TGTGCCAGCAGTTTAGTTGCGGGACTGGGACAGCCCCAGCATTTT
TRBV7-9,.,.,TRBJ1-5,CASSLGGQPQHF,TGTGCCAGCAGCTTAGGCGGACAGCCCCAGCATTTT
TRBV7-8,TRBD2,.,TRBJ2-7,CASSLAGGGGSSYEQYF,TGTGCCAGCAGCTTAGCGGGAGGCGGGGGGAGCTCCTACGAGCAGTACTTC
TRBV19,.,.,TRBJ1-2,CASSIVKIGGNYGYTF,TGTGCCAGTAGTATAGTAAAGATAGGCGGGAACTATGGCTACACCTTC
TRBV14,.,.,TRBJ1-3,CASAQGSGNTIYF,TGTGCCAGCGCACAGGGATCTGGAAACACCATATATTTT
TRBV6-5,.,.,TRBJ2-7,CASSSQGLSSYEQYF,TGTGCCAGCAGTTCCCAGGGCCTGAGCTCCTACGAGCAGTACTTC
TRBV18,.,.,TRBJ1-2,CASSPGQADGYTF,TGTGCCAGCTCACCCGGACAAGCTGATGGCTACACCTTC
TRBV4-3,.,once,TRBJ1-2,CASSQEGDYYGYTF,TGCGCCAGCAGCCAAGAGGGAGATTACTATGGCTACACCTTC
TRBV11-2,TRBD2,.,TRBJ2-5,CASSQELGGGLRKTQYF,TGTGCCAGCAGCCAAGAGCTCGGGGGGGGCCTTCGGAAGACCCAGTACTTC
TRBV11-2,.,.,TRBJ1-2,CASSSTDGYTF,TGTGCCAGCAGCTCGACAGACGGCTACACCTTC
TRBV5-1,TRBD1,.,TRBJ1-1,CASSLDGTGFTEAFF,TGCGCCAGCAGCTTGGACGGGACAGGGTTCACTGAAGCTTTCTTT
TRBV2,TRBD2,.,TRBJ2-6,CASSALGTSGRGSGANVLTF,TGTGCCAGCAGTGCCCTGGGGACTAGCGGGCGTGGATCTGGGGCCAACGTCCTGACTTTC
TRBV5-1,TRBD1,.,TRBJ2-7,CASSLAGGTGGNLDEQYF,TGCGCCAGCAGCTTGGCCGGGGGGACAGGGGGCAATCTTGACGAGCAGTACTTC
TRBV2,TRBD1,.,TRBJ1-5,CASRQGSQPQHF,TGTGCCAGCAGACAGGGGAGTCAGCCCCAGCATTTT
TRBV19,TRBD2,.,TRBJ2-3,CASQKLAGRRTDTQYF,TGTGCCAGTCAGAAATTAGCGGGACGTCGCACAGATACGCAGTATTTT
TRBV9,.,once,TRBJ2-3,CASSPRTGSSTDTQYF,TGTGCCAGCAGCCCAAGGACTGGCTCTAGCACAGATACGCAGTATTTT
TRBV24-1,TRBD1,.,TRBJ2-3,CATSDPRDRVPDTQYF,TGTGCCACCAGTGACCCCCGGGACAGGGTACCAGATACGCAGTATTTT
TRBV11-1,.,.,TRBJ2-7,CASSPDMSEQYF,TGTGCCAGCAGCCCTGACATGAGCGAGCAGTACTTC
TRBV9,.,.,TRBJ1-4,CASSPQGLANEKLFF,TGTGCCAGCAGCCCCCAGGGGCTGGCTAATGAAAAACTGTTTTTT
TRBV6-5,.,.,TRBJ1-4,CASRTRAANEKLFF,TGTGCCAGCAGGACTAGGGCGGCTAATGAAAAACTGTTTTTT
TRBV18,TRBD1,.,TRBJ1-2,CASSPPGQGRVGYTF,TGTGCCAGCTCACCACCGGGACAGGGGAGGGTCGGCTACACCTTC
TRBV11-2,TRBD2,once,TRBJ2-3,CASSLEYGGADTQYF,TGTGCCAGCAGCTTAGAGTACGGGGGGGCTGATACGCAGTATTTT